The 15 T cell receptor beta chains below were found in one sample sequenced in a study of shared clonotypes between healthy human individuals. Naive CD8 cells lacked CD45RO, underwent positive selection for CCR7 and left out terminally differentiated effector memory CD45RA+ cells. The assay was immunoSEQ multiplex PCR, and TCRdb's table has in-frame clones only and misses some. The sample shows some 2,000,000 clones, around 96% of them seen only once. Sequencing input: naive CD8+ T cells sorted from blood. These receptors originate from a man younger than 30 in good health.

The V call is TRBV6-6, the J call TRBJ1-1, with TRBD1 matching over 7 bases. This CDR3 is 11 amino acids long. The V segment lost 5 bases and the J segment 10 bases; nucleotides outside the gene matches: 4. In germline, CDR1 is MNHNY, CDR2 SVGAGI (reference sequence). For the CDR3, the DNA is TGTGCCAGCAGTCGACAGGGAGGAGCTTTCTTT. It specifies CASSRQGGAFF.

The CDR3: CASSFAGGKAFF. As DNA, the CDR3 is TGTGCCAGCAGCTTTGCGGGAGGAAAAGCTTTCTTT. The gene calls are TRBV7-6 and TRBJ1-1; no firm D call. Germline V lookup: CDR1 SGHVS, CDR2 FNYEAQ. CDR3 length equals 12 residues. V was cut by 3 bases and J by 9 bases, with 11 bases left in between.

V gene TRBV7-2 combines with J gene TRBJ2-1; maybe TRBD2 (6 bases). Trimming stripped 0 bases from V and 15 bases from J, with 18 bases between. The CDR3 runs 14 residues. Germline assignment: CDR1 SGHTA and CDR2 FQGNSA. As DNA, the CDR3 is TGTGCCAGCAGCTTAGCGGGACTGAGGGAGGAGAGGTTCTTC. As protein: CASSLAGLREERFF.

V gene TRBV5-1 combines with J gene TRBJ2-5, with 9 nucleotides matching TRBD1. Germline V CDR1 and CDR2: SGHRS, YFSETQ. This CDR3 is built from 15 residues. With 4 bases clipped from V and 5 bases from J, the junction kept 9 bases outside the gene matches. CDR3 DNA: TGCGCCAGCAGCCGATGGACAGGGGCGGACGAGACCCAGTACTTC. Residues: CASSRWTGADETQYF.

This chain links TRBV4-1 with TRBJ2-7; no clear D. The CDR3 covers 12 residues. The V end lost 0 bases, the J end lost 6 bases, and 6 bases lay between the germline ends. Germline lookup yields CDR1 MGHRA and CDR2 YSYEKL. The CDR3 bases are TGCGCCAGCAGCCAAGACCCCCTCGAGCAGTACTTC. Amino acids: CASSQDPLEQYF.

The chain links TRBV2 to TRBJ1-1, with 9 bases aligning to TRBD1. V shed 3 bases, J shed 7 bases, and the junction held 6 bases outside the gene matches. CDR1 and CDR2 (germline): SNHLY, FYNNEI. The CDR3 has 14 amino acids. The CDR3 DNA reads TGTGCCAGCAGTGATCTTGGGACAGGGATTGAAGCTTTCTTT. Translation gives CASSDLGTGIEAFF.

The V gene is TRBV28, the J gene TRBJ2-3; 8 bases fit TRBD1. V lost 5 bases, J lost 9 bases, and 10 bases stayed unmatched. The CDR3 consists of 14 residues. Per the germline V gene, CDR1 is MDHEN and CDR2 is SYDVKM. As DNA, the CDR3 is TGTGCCAGCAGTCAGGACAGGGACAGGAAAACGCAGTATTTT. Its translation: CASSQDRDRKTQYF.

Written as DNA, the CDR3 is TGTGCCAGCAGTTTAGGACCAGGGAACGAGCAGTACTTC. This encodes CASSLGPGNEQYF. This sequence joins TRBV27 and TRBJ2-7, with D perhaps TRBD1 (5 bases). The germline CDR1 and CDR2 sequences are MNHEY and SMNVEV (reference sequence). V gave up 2 bases and J gave up 5 bases, with 10 bases separating them. There are 13 residues in the CDR3.

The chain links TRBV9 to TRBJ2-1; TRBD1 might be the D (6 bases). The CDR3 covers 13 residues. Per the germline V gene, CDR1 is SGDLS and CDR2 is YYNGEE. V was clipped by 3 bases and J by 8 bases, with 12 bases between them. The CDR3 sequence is CASSEQGQDEQFF. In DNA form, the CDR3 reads TGTGCCAGCAGCGAACAGGGTCAGGATGAGCAGTTCTTC.

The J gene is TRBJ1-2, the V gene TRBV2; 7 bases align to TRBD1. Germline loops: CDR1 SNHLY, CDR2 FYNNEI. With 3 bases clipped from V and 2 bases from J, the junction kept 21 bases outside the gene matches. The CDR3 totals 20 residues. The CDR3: CASSDPISPQEGAENYGYTF. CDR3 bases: TGTGCCAGCAGTGACCCCATCAGCCCCCAGGAGGGGGCCGAAAACTATGGCTACACCTTC.

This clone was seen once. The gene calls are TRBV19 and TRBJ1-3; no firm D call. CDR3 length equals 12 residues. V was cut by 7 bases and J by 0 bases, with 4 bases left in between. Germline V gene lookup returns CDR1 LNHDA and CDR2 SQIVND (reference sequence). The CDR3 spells CASTISGNTIYF. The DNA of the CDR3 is TGTGCCAGTACCATCTCTGGAAACACCATATATTTT. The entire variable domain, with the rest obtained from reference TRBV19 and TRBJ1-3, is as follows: DGGITQSPKYLFRKEGQNVTLSCEQNLNHDAMYWYRQDPGQGLRLIYYSQIVNDFQKGDIAEGYSVSREKKESFPLTVTSAQKNPTAFYLCASTISGNTIYFGEGSWLTVV.

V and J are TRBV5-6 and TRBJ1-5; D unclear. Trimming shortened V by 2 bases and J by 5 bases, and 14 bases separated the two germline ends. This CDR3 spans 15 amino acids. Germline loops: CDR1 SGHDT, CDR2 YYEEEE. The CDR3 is CASSFFDGRDQPQHF. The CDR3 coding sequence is TGTGCCAGCAGCTTCTTCGACGGACGTGATCAGCCCCAGCATTTT.

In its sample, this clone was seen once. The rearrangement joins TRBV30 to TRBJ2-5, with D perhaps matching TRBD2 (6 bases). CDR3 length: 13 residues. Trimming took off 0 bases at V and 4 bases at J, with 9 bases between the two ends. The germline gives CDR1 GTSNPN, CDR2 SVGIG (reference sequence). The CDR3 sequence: CAWSVDSGETQYF. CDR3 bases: TGTGCCTGGAGTGTAGATAGCGGAGAGACCCAGTACTTC.

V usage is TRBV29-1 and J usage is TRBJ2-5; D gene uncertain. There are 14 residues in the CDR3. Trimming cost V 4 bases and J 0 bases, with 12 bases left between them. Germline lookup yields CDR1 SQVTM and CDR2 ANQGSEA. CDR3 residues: CSVVSIGNQETQYF. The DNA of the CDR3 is TGCAGCGTTGTGTCCATCGGCAACCAAGAGACCCAGTACTTC.

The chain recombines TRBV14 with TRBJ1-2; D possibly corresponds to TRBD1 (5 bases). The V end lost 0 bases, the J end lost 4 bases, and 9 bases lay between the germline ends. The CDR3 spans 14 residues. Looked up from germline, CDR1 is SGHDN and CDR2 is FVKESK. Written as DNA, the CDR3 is TGTGCCAGCAGCCAAGATCAGGGATCCTATGGCTACACCTTC. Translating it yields CASSQDQGSYGYTF. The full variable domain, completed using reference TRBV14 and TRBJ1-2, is EAGVTQFPSHSVIEKGQTVTLRCDPISGHDNLYWYRRVMGKEIKFLLHFVKESKQDESGMPNNRFLAERTGGTYSTLKVQPAELEDSGVYFCASSQDQGSYGYTFGSGTRLTVV.